The table lists the clone carrying this T cell receptor beta chain with a count of one. In the source study's methods: The authors estimated nucleated cell counts from reference gene primer amplification. Some clones are missing from TCRdb's copy, which holds only in-frame ones; the method was immunoSEQ multiplex PCR. The V and J calls and clone size come from that table; D and trimming were worked out from the DNA. The sample has about 420,000 clones; about 87% are singletons. Seattle patient enrollment occurred during active infection, with longitudinal follow-up thereafter. The sample belongs to a study of blood T cell repertoires in COVID-19. Across the whole study: Whether acute or convalescent, the COVID-19 samples came from the United States, Italy and Spain. PBMCs, B-cell-depleted T cells, or T cells were the source of the cDNA or gDNA that made up the material.

This CDR3 is built from 14 residues. Germline values: CDR1 SGHRS, CDR2 YFSETQ. Trimming shortened V by 4 bases and J by 0 bases, and 11 bases separated the two germline ends. Sequenced sample: peripheral blood. The TCR originated in a man aged 18 to 29 with COVID-19, enrolled during active disease. The V gene is TRBV5-1, the J gene TRBJ2-7; maybe TRBD1 (5 bases). This chain's CDR3 is CASSARQSSYEQYF. In DNA form, the CDR3 reads TGCGCCAGCAGCGCCAGACAGAGCTCCTACGAGCAGTACTTC.